These 5 T cell receptor beta chains share one sample of origin, sequenced in a study of T cells in Graves' hyperthyroidism and ophthalmopathy. Amplification yielded TCR beta CDR3 regions, with RNA transcripts as the source. A set of HTBI primers served as the primers for a first-round RT-PCR of the TCR CDR3. TCRdb recomputed calls from the multiplex PCR reads with MiXCR, one row per CDR3 protein. The data contain around 610,000 distinct CDR3 sequences, about 15% of them seen just once; the ten biggest clones take up about 3.9%. The specimen sequenced was blood. These receptors came from a woman aged 40 to 50 with Graves' ophthalmopathy.

The table lists this clonotype with many counts. The chain couples TRBV30 to TRBJ2-7; D is perhaps TRBD1 (6 bases). CDR1 is GTSNPN and CDR2 is SVGIG in the germline V gene (reference sequence). Deletions cut 5 bases from V and 0 bases from J, with 17 bases between. The CDR3 is 15 amino acids. In nucleotides, the CDR3 is TGTGCCTGGGCTAGGGGGACGAACCCCTCCTACGAGCAGTACTTC. This encodes CAWARGTNPSYEQYF.

This sequence joins TRBV12-3 or TRBV12-4 and TRBJ2-3, with a tentative D call TRBD1 (5 bases). Trimming shortened V by 4 bases and J by 6 bases, and 11 bases separated the two germline ends. This CDR3 has 13 residues. The CDR3 region has the DNA TGTGCCAGCAGTTCCCAGGGATCCGATACGCAGTATTTT. Translated: CASSSQGSDTQYF.

This clonotype was counted at least ten times. The chain links TRBV7-2 to TRBJ1-2; D not certain. The CDR3 sequence is 14 residues long. V shed 5 bases and J shed 0 bases, with 10 bases lying between them. The V gene's germline CDR1 is SGHTA and CDR2 FQGNSA. The CDR3 DNA is TGTGCCAGCAGCAGGGCCAGCGCTAACTATGGCTACACCTTC. It codes for CASSRASANYGYTF.

This clonotype has more than one count but fewer than ten. DNA of the CDR3: TGTGCCAGAGACAAAGGGGATGGGGAGACCCAGTACTTC. Encoded protein: CARDKGDGETQYF. This chain links TRBV2 with TRBJ2-5, with a weak D call TRBD1 (5 bases). CDR1 and CDR2 from the germline V gene are SNHLY and FYNNEI. Trimming removed 9 bases at V and 5 bases at J, with 16 bases between. The length of the CDR3 is 13 residues.

This clonotype has more than one count but fewer than ten. The V and J genes are TRBV20-1 and TRBJ2-3; D call uncertain. The CDR3 is 12 residues long. V was clipped by 5 bases and J by 1 base, with 7 bases between them. CDR1 and CDR2 from the germline V gene are DFQATT and SNEGSKA (reference sequence). CDR3 coding DNA: TGCAGTGCTCCCATGGGCACAGATACGCAGTATTTT. Translation: CSAPMGTDTQYF.